Given below is one T cell receptor (beta chain) in context. Its antigen is unidentified. Brentuximab vedotin exposure varied among the patients, all of whom had relapsed after autologous stem cell transplantation. Sequencing used immunoSEQ multiplex PCR; TCRdb keeps in-frame clones, though not all of them. The table includes some 21,000 clones, roughly 78% detected once. The data belong to a study of PD-1 blockade in classical Hodgkin lymphoma. Study-wide findings and caveats: What caused the repertoire differences, perhaps disease activity or prior therapy, remains undefined.

The sequence derives from a human donor with classical Hodgkin lymphoma. Sequencing used peripheral blood mononuclear cells (PBMCs), obtained before the second cycle of nivolumab.

The CDR3 coding sequence is TGTGCCAGCAGTAACCGCTACTACGAGCAGTACTTC. This encodes CASSNRYYEQYF. This sequence joins TRBV6-5 and TRBJ2-7, with D unresolved. This CDR3 region has 12 residues. The V gene lost 5 bases and the J gene lost 3 bases, with 8 bases spanning the gap. The germline V gene encodes CDR1 MNHEY and CDR2 SVGAGI.